Each of the 22 T cell receptor beta chains below was sequenced from the same sample in a study of beta chain features in type 1 diabetes. Study-wide findings and caveats: TCRB CDR3s were moderately but significantly shorter in Type 1 diabetes patients in all four CD4+ subsets.

Their recognized antigens are unknown. The sequenced template was cDNA made from the entire isolated RNA. Repertoires were generated with immunoSEQ multiplex PCR, while TCRdb's copy carries only in-frame clones and drops some. The profile shows 50,000 to 65,000 clones, roughly 40% of them singletons. Sequencing was done on a sample of Tregs from blood. The receptors derive from a man aged 25-45 years with type 1 diabetes.

This clone came up a few times. The chain carries TRBV27 and TRBJ2-1; TRBD2 is a possible D gene (7 bases). From germline, CDR1 is MNHEY and CDR2 SMNVEV (reference sequence). V was cut by 8 bases and J by 4 bases, with 18 bases left in between. The CDR3 contains 15 residues. This CDR3 is CASRGEGGIYNEQFF. The CDR3 coding sequence is TGTGCCAGCCGCGGAGAGGGGGGGATATACAATGAGCAGTTCTTC.

The chain has TRBV28 and TRBJ1-4, with 9 bases identical to TRBD1. V gave up 10 bases and J gave up 10 bases; unmatched junction bases: 10. The CDR3 is made up of 13 amino acids. Germline CDR1 reads MDHEN; CDR2 reads SYDVKM. CDR3 DNA sequence: TGTGCCATCAGAAAGACAGGGGGAGGAAAACTGTTTTTT. Residues: CAIRKTGGGKLFF.

This clone was observed a handful of times. V gene TRBV7-2 combines with J gene TRBJ2-1, with TRBD2 matching over 8 bases. This CDR3 has 17 amino acids. Germline CDR1 reads SGHTA; CDR2 reads FQGNSA. With 2 bases clipped from V and 7 bases from J, the junction kept 13 bases outside the gene matches. CDR3 residues: CASSLKSAVGRGNEQFF. In DNA form, the CDR3 reads TGTGCCAGCAGCTTAAAATCGGCTGTCGGGAGGGGAAATGAGCAGTTCTTC.

This rearrangement joins TRBV29-1 to TRBJ2-7, with 9 bases matching TRBD1. Germline CDR1 is SQVTM and CDR2 is ANQGSEA. J lost 6 bases, V lost 4 bases, and 1 base had no gene match. This CDR3 contains 11 residues. CDR3 loop: CSVGTGAEQYF. The CDR3 DNA reads as TGCAGCGTTGGGACAGGGGCCGAGCAGTACTTC.

There are a few counts of this clone. The chain links TRBV28 to TRBJ2-5, with 8 bases identical to TRBD1. Germline loops: CDR1 MDHEN, CDR2 SYDVKM. This CDR3 has 14 residues. After removal of 5 bases from V and 3 bases from J, the junction contained 5 bases not matched to a gene. The CDR3 nucleotides are TGTGCCAGCAGTAGCGGACAGGGAAAAGAGACCCAGTACTTC. Protein product: CASSSGQGKETQYF.

A few counts support this clone. The genes are TRBV27 and TRBJ1-4; TRBD1 is a possible D gene (6 bases). Germline V CDR1 and CDR2: MNHEY, SMNVEV (reference sequence). Deletions cut 0 bases from V and 9 bases from J, with 17 bases between. This CDR3 contains 16 residues. The CDR3 protein is CASSLSGGLVVKKLFF. CDR3 coding DNA: TGTGCCAGCAGTTTATCAGGGGGTTTAGTCGTTAAAAAACTGTTTTTT.

V gene TRBV19 combines with J gene TRBJ2-1, with 10 bases aligning to TRBD2. The CDR3 totals 15 residues. V lost 2 bases, J lost 10 bases, and 8 bases stayed unmatched. CDR1 is LNHDA, CDR2 SQIVND, per germline (reference sequence). The CDR3 nucleotides are TGTGCCAGTAGTATAAATCTAGCGGGAGATAGAGAGCAGTTCTTC. Its translation is CASSINLAGDREQFF.

As regards this clone: Other DNA variants within this sample encode the same CDR3. The chain employs TRBV28 and TRBJ2-1; 8 nucleotides agree with TRBD2. Trimming removed 6 bases from V and 3 bases from J; junction bases left unmatched: 4. The CDR3 has 14 residues. Germline V gene lookup returns CDR1 MDHEN and CDR2 SYDVKM. Written as DNA, the CDR3 is TGTGCCAGCAGACTTAGCGGGAACTACAATGAGCAGTTCTTC. Its translation is CASRLSGNYNEQFF. Together with reference TRBV28 and TRBJ2-1, the CDR3 gives the full variable domain: DVKVTQSSRYLVKRTGEKVFLECVQDMDHENMFWYRQDPGLGLRLIYFSYDVKMKEKGDIPEGYSVSREKKERFSLILESASTNQTSMYLCASRLSGNYNEQFFGPGTRLTVL.

The DNA of the CDR3 is TGTGCCAGCCGAAAACCCGCCTCCGGTGAGCAGTTCTTC. Protein sequence: CASRKPASGEQFF. V is TRBV19 and J is TRBJ2-1; D unclear. V shed 9 bases and J shed 9 bases, with 18 bases lying between them. CDR1 is LNHDA and CDR2 is SQIVND in the germline V gene (reference sequence). The CDR3 runs to 13 residues.

This clone was found once. This sequence joins TRBV7-3 and TRBJ2-1; TRBD2 agrees at 11 bases. Losses at the gene ends were 5 bases for V and 6 bases for J; bases not matched to a gene: 6. The CDR3 covers 15 residues. Per germline, CDR1 SGHTA and CDR2 FQGTGA. The CDR3 DNA follows: TGTGCCAGCAGCCGGGGACTAGCGGATACCAATGAGCAGTTCTTC. It yields the protein CASSRGLADTNEQFF.

The gene calls are TRBV30 and TRBJ1-3; D is ambiguous. Per the germline V gene, CDR1 is GTSNPN and CDR2 is SVGIG (reference sequence). The length of the CDR3 is 13 residues. V lost 5 bases and J 2 bases, leaving 10 bases between the germline ends. CDR3 DNA sequence: TGTGCCTGGTGTAAGCGGGCTGGAAACACCATATATTTT. The encoded protein is CAWCKRAGNTIYF.

The sample holds a few counts of this clone. This rearrangement joins TRBV7-2 to TRBJ2-7; 7 bases fit TRBD1. Germline V CDR1 and CDR2: SGHTA, FQGNSA. Trimming took 3 bases from V and 1 from J; bases not matched to a gene: 9. There are 16 residues in the CDR3. The CDR3 loop reads CASSFASGQSSYEQYF. The CDR3 coding sequence is TGTGCCAGCAGCTTCGCGTCGGGACAGAGTTCCTACGAGCAGTACTTC.

This clone appeared a few times. V gene TRBV5-1 combines with J gene TRBJ1-1; possibly TRBD1 for D (6 bases). CDR1 is SGHRS, CDR2 YFSETQ, per germline. CDR3 length: 13 residues. V lost 5 bases and J 3 bases, leaving 11 bases between the germline ends. The CDR3 sequence: CASRAGGDTEAFF. The CDR3 DNA reads as TGCGCCAGCAGGGCGGGGGGCGACACTGAAGCTTTCTTT.

This clone occurred a few times. CDR3 DNA: TGTGCCAGCAAGGCATGGGAGGATGAAAAACTGTTTTTT. It specifies CASKAWEDEKLFF. The chain links TRBV5-4 to TRBJ1-4; D is unresolved. This CDR3 is built from 13 residues. Between the trimmed V and J ends, which lost 6 bases and 6 bases, there was a span of 12 bases. The germline V gene has CDR1 SGHNT and CDR2 YYREEE (reference sequence).

V gene TRBV28 combines with J gene TRBJ2-1; 13 positions match TRBD2. The CDR3 is made up of 15 amino acids. The V gene end was trimmed by 3 bases and the J gene end by 9 bases; junction bases not matched to a gene: 5. CDR1 is MDHEN, CDR2 SYDVKM, per germline. CDR3 sequence (DNA): TGTGCCAGCAGTTTGGGACTAGCGGGATTTGGTGAGCAGTTCTTC. This sequence encodes CASSLGLAGFGEQFF.

This clone was observed a few times. The CDR3: CSASRTGGNEQFF. DNA of the CDR3: TGCAGCGCCTCTCGGACAGGAGGCAATGAGCAGTTCTTC. This chain joins TRBV29-1 and TRBJ2-1; 7 bases are a match to TRBD1. This CDR3 is built from 13 residues. The germline CDR1 and CDR2 sequences are SQVTM and ANQGSEA. V gave up 7 bases and J gave up 6 bases; unmatched junction bases: 9.

The J gene is TRBJ2-5, the V gene TRBV5-1; TRBD1 might be the D (6 bases). Gene TRBJ2-7 matches the end of the DNA better, so the J call may be wrong. The CDR3 runs 16 residues. Germline V gene lookup returns CDR1 SGHRS and CDR2 YFSETQ. CDR3 residues: CASSLEPGHGDYEQYF. DNA for the CDR3: TGCGCCAGCAGCTTGGAACCGGGACACGGTGACTACGAGCAGTACTTC.

The chain's CDR3 is CASSFPGGSRAGEQFF. Here the CDR3 DNA reads TGTGCCAGCAGTTTTCCCGGGGGCAGTAGAGCGGGAGAGCAGTTCTTC. This chain links TRBV27 with TRBJ2-1, with D perhaps TRBD2 (7 bases). The germline V gene has CDR1 MNHEY and CDR2 SMNVEV (reference sequence). The V and J ends lost 3 bases and 10 bases respectively, with 22 bases between them. This CDR3 has 16 amino acids.

This rearrangement joins TRBV5-4 to TRBJ2-5, with TRBD1 identical over 7 bases. The CDR3 has 15 residues. CDR1 is SGHNT and CDR2 is YYREEE in the germline V gene (reference sequence). Trimming at V came to 0 bases and at J to 5 bases, leaving 7 bases not matched to a gene. This CDR3 is CASSLDRGLGETQYF. DNA for the CDR3: TGTGCCAGCAGCTTGGACAGGGGCCTGGGGGAGACCCAGTACTTC.

The V and J genes are TRBV5-6 and TRBJ1-1, with TRBD1 matching over 10 bases. Germline V gene lookup returns CDR1 SGHDT and CDR2 YYEEEE. J was trimmed by 10 bases and V by 4 bases; bases with no gene match: 10. The CDR3 extends over 14 amino acids. In DNA form, the CDR3 reads TGTGCCAGCAGCCCCGGGACAGGGGACGGTGGAGCTTTCTTT. Its protein is CASSPGTGDGGAFF.

This chain uses TRBV9 with TRBJ2-2; weak D call: TRBD2 (5 bases). The germline V and J ends were trimmed by 0 bases and 7 bases, with 16 bases remaining between them. Per the germline V gene, CDR1 is SGDLS and CDR2 is YYNGEE. This CDR3 region has 16 residues. Here the CDR3 DNA reads TGTGCCAGCAGCGTAGAATTGAGGGCACGGGGCGGGGAGCTGTTTTTT. Translation gives CASSVELRARGGELFF.

Only a few counts were recorded for this clone. This chain joins TRBV7-9 and TRBJ2-1; possibly TRBD2 for D (5 bases). Trimming removed 5 bases at V and 12 bases at J, with 23 bases between. The CDR3 runs 15 residues. The germline gives CDR1 SEHNR, CDR2 FQNEAQ (reference sequence). CDR3 sequence (DNA): TGTGCCAGCAGCCTAAACCGGGATCTCGGGATGGGGCAGTTCTTC. This codes for CASSLNRDLGMGQFF.